One and the same sample provided the 8 T cell receptor beta chains below, sequenced in a study of OX40 agonist ivuxolimab in advanced cancers. Receptor libraries were prepared by the immunoSEQ multiplex PCR assay. Entries here come from immuneACCESS through TCRdb and include only in-frame sequences with V and J called. Some clones fail to appear in such tables; in the studies checked, an unresolved V gene covers under half of the shortfall, and the cause of the remainder is unknown. The sample records 65,000 to 95,000 clones, around 90% of which are singletons. The ten largest clonotypes hold approximately 7.7% of the sample. The sequencing here drew on CD4+ or CD8+ T cells sorted from blood, taken in a trial of the OX40 agonist ivuxolimab. These receptors were taken from an adult with an advanced solid tumor such as melanoma, head and neck, liver or kidney cancer.

The J gene is TRBJ2-6, the V gene TRBV19; D ambiguous. The CDR3 extends over 14 amino acids. Germline V gene sequence: CDR1 LNHDA, CDR2 SQIVND (reference sequence). V lost 1 base to trimming and J lost 4 bases, with 5 bases between them. CDR3 nucleotide sequence: TGTGCCAGTAGTATAGGGGGAGGGGCCAACGTCCTGACTTTC. Amino acid sequence: CASSIGGGANVLTF.

This chain connects TRBV11-3 to TRBJ2-6, with TRBD1 identical over 7 bases. Germline assignment: CDR1 SGHNT and CDR2 YENEEA. V lost 1 base and J lost 0; bases outside the gene matches: 3. The CDR3 totals 17 residues. The CDR3 sequence is CASSLGTGTSGANVLTF. As DNA, the CDR3 is TGTGCCAGCAGCTTAGGGACAGGAACCTCTGGGGCCAACGTCCTGACTTTC.

This chain joins TRBV10-3 and TRBJ2-2; D is unresolved. CDR3 length equals 13 residues. Germline V lookup: CDR1 ENHRY, CDR2 SYGVKD. V lost 4 bases and J lost 5, with 8 bases in between. CDR3 region: CAISVLATGELFF. In DNA, the CDR3 is TGTGCCATCAGTGTCCTCGCGACCGGGGAGCTGTTTTTT.

This rearrangement joins TRBV19 to TRBJ1-5; tentative D call: TRBD1 (5 bases). In germline, CDR1 is LNHDA, CDR2 SQIVND (reference sequence). The CDR3 consists of 15 residues. Deletions cut 6 bases from V and 7 bases from J, with 19 bases between. The CDR3, as DNA: TGTGCCAGTAGGACGTCGGGGGGGTCCAGCCAGCCCCAGCATTTT. Translation: CASRTSGGSSQPQHF.

The gene calls are TRBV7-6 and TRBJ2-7; a possible D gene is TRBD1 (6 bases). The ends were cut back, 5 bases at V and 6 bases at J, with 17 bases in the middle. There are 14 residues in the CDR3. Germline CDR1 SGHVS, CDR2 FNYEAQ. For the CDR3, the DNA is TGTGCCAGCAGCCCCAACAACAGGGCGGGCGAGCAGTACTTC. This encodes CASSPNNRAGEQYF.

This clone was seen more than once but under ten times. The V call is TRBV18, the J call TRBJ2-3; D uncertain. V was pared by 0 bases and J by 4 bases, with 2 bases between. CDR1 is KGHSH and CDR2 is LQKENI in the germline V gene. The CDR3 sequence is 12 residues long. CDR3 amino acids: CASSPPPDTQYF. The CDR3 DNA sequence: TGTGCCAGCTCACCACCTCCAGATACGCAGTATTTT.

The rearrangement uses TRBV6-1 and TRBJ1-4; 10 bases map to TRBD1. The J segment lost 1 base and the V segment lost 4 bases, leaving 6 bases of the junction unmatched. The CDR3 is 17 amino acids. Germline loops: CDR1 MNHNS, CDR2 SASEGT. The CDR3 sequence: CASSGPGQGQTNEKLFF. CDR3 coding DNA: TGTGCCAGCAGTGGGCCGGGACAGGGGCAAACTAATGAAAAACTGTTTTTT.

V and J are TRBV6-5 and TRBJ2-3; no reliable D call. Between the trimmed V and J ends, which lost 4 bases and 7 bases, there was a span of 6 bases. Germline CDR1 MNHEY, CDR2 SVGAGI. This CDR3 is 11 amino acids long. DNA of the CDR3: TGTGCCAGCAGTTCTCGGAATACGCAGTATTTT. Translated: CASSSRNTQYF.